The clone carrying this T cell receptor (beta chain) was observed at least ten times. This entry is derived from a study of response to subunit inactivated influenza vaccine. MiXCR, run by TCRdb on the RT-PCR reads, gives a single entry per CDR3 protein. This repertoire shows 400,000 to 650,000 distinct CDR3 sequences, more than 7% found once; its top ten account for under 15%. V lost 4 bases to trimming and J lost 4 bases, with 9 bases between them. The CDR3 sequence is 13 residues long. The germline V gene has CDR1 SGHNT and CDR2 YENEEA. The sequences come from PBMCs from blood, collected less than 30 months after vaccination. This clonotype was obtained from a man in his fifties or sixties who received an inactivated influenza vaccine. The chain employs TRBV11-3 and TRBJ2-3; D unclear. The CDR3 region has the DNA TGTGCCAGCAGCTCCCCCCCGGCAGATACGCAGTATTTT. Its protein is CASSSPPADTQYF.